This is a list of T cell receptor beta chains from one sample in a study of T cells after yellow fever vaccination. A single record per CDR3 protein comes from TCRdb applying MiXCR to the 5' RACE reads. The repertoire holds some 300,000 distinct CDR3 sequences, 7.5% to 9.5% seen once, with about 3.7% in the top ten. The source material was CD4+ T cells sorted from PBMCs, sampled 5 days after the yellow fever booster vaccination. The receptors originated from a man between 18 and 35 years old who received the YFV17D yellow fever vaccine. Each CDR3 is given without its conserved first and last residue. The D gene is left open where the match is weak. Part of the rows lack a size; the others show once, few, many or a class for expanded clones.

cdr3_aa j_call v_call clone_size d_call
ASSGRDYSPLH TRBJ1-6 TRBV7-8 NA NA
ASSYRGEQETQY TRBJ2-5 TRBV6-5 few NA
ASSPVTGRDTQY TRBJ2-3 TRBV6-5 NA NA
ASSLAWENTEAF TRBJ1-1 TRBV7-2 many NA
ASSVAPGGGYNEQF TRBJ2-1 TRBV9 NA TRBD2
ASSRSGRPDTQY TRBJ2-3 TRBV2 few NA
ASSLRTGVNYEQY TRBJ2-7 TRBV5-1 NA TRBD1
SARGGRLDTQY TRBJ2-3 TRBV20-1 few NA
ASRPGLAGNEQY TRBJ2-7 TRBV6-5 few TRBD2
ASSWGTGGKTGELF TRBJ2-2 TRBV5-1 NA TRBD1
ASSLRDRGRNEQF TRBJ2-1 TRBV5-1 few TRBD1